The 20 T cell receptor beta chains presented below share a single source sample, sequenced in a study of blood T cells in healthy people across ages. A J-beta primer mix and a sample-barcoded 5' primer were used in a second PCR of about 7 to 11 cycles. In TCRdb, the 5' RACE reads were re-called with MiXCR into one record per CDR3 protein. Of 350,000 to 450,000 distinct CDR3 sequences listed, roughly half were seen once; the top ten hold around 53%. The sequenced material came from blood. The source is a man aged 60-69 years in good health.

This sequence joins TRBV5-1 and TRBJ2-2, with D perhaps matching TRBD2 (5 bases). This CDR3 contains 17 residues. Germline values: CDR1 SGHRS, CDR2 YFSETQ. Trimming stripped 0 bases from V and 4 bases from J, with 16 bases between. CDR3 region: CASSLDSLVRGTGELFF. The DNA for the CDR3 is TGCGCCAGCAGCTTGGATTCACTAGTTCGGGGCACCGGGGAGCTGTTTTTT.

The chain employs TRBV5-4 and TRBJ2-5; D call uncertain. The CDR3 contains 14 residues. CDR1 is SGHNT and CDR2 is YYREEE in the germline V gene (reference sequence). Trimming removed 1 base at V and 3 bases at J, with 10 bases between. CDR3 sequence reads: CASSLMGTKETQYF. The CDR3 DNA is TGTGCCAGCAGCTTGATGGGCACAAAAGAGACCCAGTACTTC.

This rearrangement joins TRBV4-3 to TRBJ2-7; D possibly corresponds to TRBD1 (5 bases). Germline-derived CDR1 and CDR2 are LGHNA and YSLEER. The CDR3 is 16 amino acids. Trimming stripped 4 bases from V and 2 bases from J, with 18 bases between. This chain's CDR3 is CASSREATGKAYEQYF. The CDR3, as DNA: TGCGCCAGCAGCCGAGAGGCTACAGGAAAGGCCTACGAGCAGTACTTC.

This clonotype appeared once. The rearrangement links TRBV7-9 to TRBJ1-4; D unclear. The length of the CDR3 is 12 residues. The ends were cut back, 9 bases at V and 8 bases at J, with 13 bases in the middle. Germline V gives CDR1 SEHNR, CDR2 FQNEAQ (reference sequence). The DNA of the CDR3 is TGTGCCAGTAGCCGACCGGGGGAAAAACTGTTTTTT. This codes for CASSRPGEKLFF.

The chain links TRBV25-1 to TRBJ2-7; D is perhaps TRBD1 (5 bases). The V gene lost 3 bases and the J gene lost 4 bases, with 10 bases spanning the gap. The CDR3 is 13 amino acids. Germline assignment: CDR1 MGHDK and CDR2 SYGVNS. The CDR3 DNA sequence: TGTGCCAGCAGTGATCAGGGAACATACGAGCAGTACTTC. This encodes CASSDQGTYEQYF.

This clonotype has just a few counts. V and J are TRBV20-1 and TRBJ2-1, with D possibly being TRBD2 (5 bases). The V end lost 3 bases, the J end lost 2 bases, and 11 bases lay between the germline ends. From germline, CDR1 is DFQATT and CDR2 SNEGSKA (reference sequence). The CDR3 has 14 residues. Written as DNA, the CDR3 is TGCAGTGCTAGTTTCGGGATGACCTACAATGAGCAGTTCTTC. Translating it yields CSASFGMTYNEQFF.

The chain links TRBV30 to TRBJ1-1, with 10 bases aligning to TRBD1. Germline CDR1 reads GTSNPN; CDR2 reads SVGIG (reference sequence). J was trimmed by 1 base and V by 2 bases; bases with no gene match: 10. The CDR3 is 17 amino acids. The CDR3 nucleotides read TGTGCCTGGAGTCCGATACGGGACAGGGGACCGAACACTGAAGCTTTCTTT. Its protein product is CAWSPIRDRGPNTEAFF.

Details on this clonotype: This may be a read error, as it is one base from a much larger clone. V is TRBV29-1 and J is TRBJ2-3; D not resolved. Germline assignment: CDR1 SQVTM and CDR2 ANQGSEA. The CDR3 is made up of 15 amino acids. Trimming pared 4 bases from V and 0 bases from J, leaving 14 bases between. CDR3 sequence reads: CSVVQVDTSTDTQYF. CDR3 nucleotide sequence: TGCAGCGTTGTCCAGGTCGATACTAGCACAGATACGCAGTATTTT.

The chain uses TRBV6-6 and TRBJ1-2; D not resolved. CDR1 and CDR2 (germline): MNHNY, SVGAGI (reference sequence). The V and J ends lost 2 bases and 4 bases respectively, with 5 bases between them. This CDR3 is 12 amino acids long. CDR3 DNA sequence: TGTGCCAGCAGTTACGATCGCTATGGCTACACCTTC. It encodes CASSYDRYGYTF.

The chain is built from TRBV12-3 or TRBV12-4 and TRBJ2-3, with 13 positions matching TRBD2. With 7 bases clipped from V and 3 bases from J, the junction kept 4 bases outside the gene matches. This CDR3 region has 15 residues. The CDR3: CASTRLAGGTDTQYF. Here the CDR3 DNA reads TGTGCCAGCACCCGACTAGCGGGAGGAACAGATACGCAGTATTTT.

A word on this clonotype: Just one base apart from a much larger clone, this may be a read error. The rearrangement uses TRBV7-6 and TRBJ2-5; 9 bases fit TRBD2. CDR1 is SGHVS and CDR2 is FNYEAQ in the germline V gene. The V segment lost 6 bases and the J segment 11 bases; nucleotides outside the gene matches: 13. The CDR3 is 14 residues long. CDR3: CASSPGLALNEQYF. CDR3 nucleotides: TGTGCCAGCAGTCCGGGACTAGCCTTAAATGAGCAGTACTTC.

This clonotype showed up just a few times. CDR3 protein: CASTPVGGANVLTF. The CDR3, as DNA: TGTGCCAGCACCCCGGTGGGGGGGGCCAACGTCCTGACTTTC. The V gene is TRBV7-2, the J gene TRBJ2-6; D remains unclear. The CDR3 length is 14 residues. CDR1 and CDR2 (germline): SGHTA, FQGNSA. V was shortened by 7 bases and J by 4 bases, with 11 bases between the two germline ends.

The rearrangement uses TRBV13 and TRBJ1-1; tentatively, D is TRBD1 (6 bases). Germline CDR1 and CDR2: PRHDT and FYEKMQ (reference sequence). V was cut by 6 bases and J by 4 bases, with 15 bases left in between. The CDR3 runs to 14 residues. Here the CDR3 DNA reads TGTGCCAGCAGGCTGCCGGACAGAACCACTGAAGCTTTCTTT. This translates into CASRLPDRTTEAFF. Supplemented by reference TRBV13 and TRBJ1-1, the full variable domain reads AAGVIQSPRHLIKEKRETATLKCYPIPRHDTVYWYQQGPGQDPQFLISFYEKMQSDKGSIPDRFSAQQFSDYHSELNMSSLELGDSALYFCASRLPDRTTEAFFGQGTRLTVV.

The V call is TRBV10-2, the J call TRBJ2-2; D is possibly TRBD2 (6 bases). Germline loops: CDR1 WSHSY, CDR2 SAAADI. Between the trimmed V and J ends, which lost 3 bases and 2 bases, there was a span of 13 bases. The CDR3 has 16 residues. The CDR3 DNA sequence: TGCGCCAGCAGTGAATTGGGGGGAGCCAACACCGGGGAGCTGTTTTTT. Translation: CASSELGGANTGELFF.

This chain connects TRBV20-1 to TRBJ2-3; TRBD2 is a possible D gene (6 bases). This CDR3 comprises 16 residues. CDR1 and CDR2 (germline): DFQATT, SNEGSKA (reference sequence). Trimming removed 6 bases from V and 1 base from J, with 20 bases in between. This chain's CDR3 is CSAAPGTASGTDTQYF. In DNA, the CDR3 is TGCAGTGCCGCTCCAGGGACTGCCTCGGGCACAGATACGCAGTATTTT.

The rearrangement uses TRBV18 and TRBJ1-2; D remains unclear. This CDR3 contains 14 residues. Trimming removed 2 bases at V and 4 bases at J, with 11 bases between. CDR1 and CDR2 (germline): KGHSH, LQKENI. CDR3 DNA: TGTGCCAGCTCACCAGACGGATATCCCTATGGCTACACCTTC. It codes for CASSPDGYPYGYTF.

This clonotype has a count of ten or more. This rearrangement joins TRBV25-1 to TRBJ2-1; possible D gene TRBD2, 6 bases. CDR3 length: 13 amino acids. V lost 7 bases, J lost 2 bases, and 9 bases lay in between. Germline assignment: CDR1 MGHDK and CDR2 SYGVNS. Written as DNA, the CDR3 is TGTGCCAGCATGGGGGGAACCTACAATGAGCAGTTCTTC. Encoded protein: CASMGGTYNEQFF.

In its sample, this clonotype was seen many times. CDR3 loop: CASSLAGTASYEQYF. The CDR3 nucleotides read TGTGCCAGCAGCTTAGCCGGGACTGCCTCCTACGAGCAGTACTTC. The V gene is TRBV13, the J gene TRBJ2-7; D may be TRBD2 (6 bases). V lost 1 base, J lost 0 bases, and 10 bases lay in between. CDR1 is PRHDT and CDR2 is FYEKMQ in the germline V gene (reference sequence). The CDR3 runs 15 residues. Full variable domain (remainder filled in from reference TRBV13 and TRBJ2-7): AAGVIQSPRHLIKEKRETATLKCYPIPRHDTVYWYQQGPGQDPQFLISFYEKMQSDKGSIPDRFSAQQFSDYHSELNMSSLELGDSALYFCASSLAGTASYEQYFGPGTRLTVT.

CDR3 residues: CASSLGPGFLAGGQNEQFF. The CDR3 coding sequence is TGTGCCAGCAGCTTGGGTCCTGGTTTTCTAGCGGGGGGGCAAAATGAGCAGTTCTTC. The rearrangement joins TRBV5-5 to TRBJ2-1; 12 bases are a match to TRBD2. The V and J ends lost 0 bases and 7 bases, in that order; junction bases with no gene match: 14. The CDR3 runs to 19 residues. From germline, CDR1 is SGHKS and CDR2 YYEKEE (reference sequence).

The chain is built from TRBV14 and TRBJ2-5, with TRBD1 identical over 9 bases. The V gene's germline CDR1 is SGHDN and CDR2 FVKESK. CDR3 length equals 18 residues. V trimming: 3 bases; J trimming: 5 bases; junction bases outside the gene matches: 16. The CDR3 loop is CASSHLTRGQGKGETQYF. The CDR3 DNA sequence: TGTGCCAGCAGCCACCTTACTCGGGGACAGGGCAAAGGGGAGACCCAGTACTTC.